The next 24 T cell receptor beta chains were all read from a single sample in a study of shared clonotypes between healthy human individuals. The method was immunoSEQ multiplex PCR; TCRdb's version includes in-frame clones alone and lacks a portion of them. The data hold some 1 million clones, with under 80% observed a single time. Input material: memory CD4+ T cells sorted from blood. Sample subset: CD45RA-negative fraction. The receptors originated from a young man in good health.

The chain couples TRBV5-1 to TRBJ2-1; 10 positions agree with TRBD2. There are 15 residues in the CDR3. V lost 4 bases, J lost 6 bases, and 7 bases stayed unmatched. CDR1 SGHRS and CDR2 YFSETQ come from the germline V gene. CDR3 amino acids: CASSPTSGIGNEQFF. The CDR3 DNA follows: TGCGCCAGCAGCCCCACTAGCGGGATCGGCAATGAGCAGTTCTTC. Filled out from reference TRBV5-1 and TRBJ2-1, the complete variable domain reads KAGVTQTPRYLIKTRGQQVTLSCSPISGHRSVSWYQQTPGQGLQFLFEYFSETQRNKGNFPGRFSGRQFSNSRSEMNVSTLELGDSALYLCASSPTSGIGNEQFFGPGTRLTVL.

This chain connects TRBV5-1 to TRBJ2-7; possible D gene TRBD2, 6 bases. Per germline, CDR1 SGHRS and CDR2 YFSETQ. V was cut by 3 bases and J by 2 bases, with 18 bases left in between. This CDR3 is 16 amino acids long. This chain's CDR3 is CASSSGGRALAYEQYF. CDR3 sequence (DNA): TGCGCCAGCAGCTCCGGAGGGCGGGCCCTTGCCTACGAGCAGTACTTC.

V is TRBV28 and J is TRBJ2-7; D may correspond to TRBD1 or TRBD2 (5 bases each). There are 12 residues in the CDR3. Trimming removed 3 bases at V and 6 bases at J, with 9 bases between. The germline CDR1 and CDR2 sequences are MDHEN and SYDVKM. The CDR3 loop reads CASSFPGTEQYF. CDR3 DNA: TGTGCCAGCAGTTTTCCGGGGACCGAGCAGTACTTC.

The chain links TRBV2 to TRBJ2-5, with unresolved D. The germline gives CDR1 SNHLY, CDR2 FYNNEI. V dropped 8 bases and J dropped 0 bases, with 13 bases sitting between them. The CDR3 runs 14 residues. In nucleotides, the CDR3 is TGTGCCAGCGTCCCGGCCCCGTACCAAGAGACCCAGTACTTC. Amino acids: CASVPAPYQETQYF.

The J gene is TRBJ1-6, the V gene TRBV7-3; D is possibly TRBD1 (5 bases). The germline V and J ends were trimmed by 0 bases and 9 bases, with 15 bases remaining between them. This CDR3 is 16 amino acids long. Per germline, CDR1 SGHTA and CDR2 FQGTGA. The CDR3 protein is CASSLTALGGGSPLHF. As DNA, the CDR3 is TGTGCCAGCAGCTTAACCGCTTTGGGGGGAGGTTCACCCCTCCACTTT.

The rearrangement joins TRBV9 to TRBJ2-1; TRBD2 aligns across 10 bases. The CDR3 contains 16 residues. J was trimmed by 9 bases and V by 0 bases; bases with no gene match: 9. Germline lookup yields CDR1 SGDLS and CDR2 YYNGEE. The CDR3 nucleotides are TGTGCCAGCAGCGTAGGGCTAGCGGGGGTAACGGGTGAGCAGTTCTTC. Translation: CASSVGLAGVTGEQFF.

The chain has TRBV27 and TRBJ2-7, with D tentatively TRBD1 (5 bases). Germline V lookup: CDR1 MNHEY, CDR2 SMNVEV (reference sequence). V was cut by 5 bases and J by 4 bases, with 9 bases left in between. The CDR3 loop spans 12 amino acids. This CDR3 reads CASSTPGYEQYF. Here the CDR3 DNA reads TGTGCCAGCAGTACCCCAGGGTACGAGCAGTACTTC.

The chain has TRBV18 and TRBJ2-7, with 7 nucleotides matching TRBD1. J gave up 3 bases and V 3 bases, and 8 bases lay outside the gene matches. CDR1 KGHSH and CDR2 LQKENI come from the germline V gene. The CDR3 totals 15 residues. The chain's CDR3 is CASSPEGQSFYEQYF. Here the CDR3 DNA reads TGTGCCAGCTCACCCGAGGGACAGAGTTTCTACGAGCAGTACTTC.

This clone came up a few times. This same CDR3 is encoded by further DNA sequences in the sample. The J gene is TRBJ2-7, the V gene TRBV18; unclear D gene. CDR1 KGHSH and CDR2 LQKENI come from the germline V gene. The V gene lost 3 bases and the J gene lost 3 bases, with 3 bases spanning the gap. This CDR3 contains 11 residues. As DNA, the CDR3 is TGTGCCAGCTCACCTGGCTACGAGCAGTACTTC. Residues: CASSPGYEQYF.

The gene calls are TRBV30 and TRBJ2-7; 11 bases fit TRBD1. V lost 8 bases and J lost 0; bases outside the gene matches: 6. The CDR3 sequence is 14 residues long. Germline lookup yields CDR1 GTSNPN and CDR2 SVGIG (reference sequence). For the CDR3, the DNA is TGTGCCGGCGGGGGGACAGGGGGCTCCTACGAGCAGTACTTC. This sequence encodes CAGGGTGGSYEQYF.

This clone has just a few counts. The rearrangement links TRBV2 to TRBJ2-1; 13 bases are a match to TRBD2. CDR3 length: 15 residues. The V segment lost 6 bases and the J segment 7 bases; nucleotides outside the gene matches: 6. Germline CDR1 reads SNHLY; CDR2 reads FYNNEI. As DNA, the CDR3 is TGTGCCAGCAGGGTGGGACTAGCGGGGCGGAATGAGCAGTTCTTC. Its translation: CASRVGLAGRNEQFF. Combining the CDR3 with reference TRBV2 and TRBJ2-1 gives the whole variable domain EPEVTQTPSHQVTQMGQEVILRCVPISNHLYFYWYRQILGQKVEFLVSFYNNEISEKSEIFDDQFSVERPDGSNFTLKIRSTKLEDSAMYFCASRVGLAGRNEQFFGPGTRLTVL.

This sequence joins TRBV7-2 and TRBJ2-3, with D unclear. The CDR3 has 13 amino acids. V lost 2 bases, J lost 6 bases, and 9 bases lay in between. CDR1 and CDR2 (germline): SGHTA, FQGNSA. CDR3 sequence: CASSLRAVDTQYF. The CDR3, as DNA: TGTGCCAGCAGCTTAAGGGCAGTGGATACGCAGTATTTT.

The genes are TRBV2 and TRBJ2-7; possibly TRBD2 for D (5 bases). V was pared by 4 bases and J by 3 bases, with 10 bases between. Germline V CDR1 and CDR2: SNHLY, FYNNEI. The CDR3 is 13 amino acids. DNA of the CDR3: TGTGCCAGCAGTGTGGGAGTATTCTACGAGCAGTACTTC. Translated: CASSVGVFYEQYF.

The CDR3 spells CASSQVALREQYF. CDR3 nucleotide sequence: TGTGCCAGCAGTCAGGTGGCTCTTAGAGAGCAGTACTTC. The V gene is TRBV5-6, the J gene TRBJ2-7; D gene ambiguous. Per germline, CDR1 SGHDT and CDR2 YYEEEE. Trimming cost V 5 bases and J 7 bases, with 16 bases left between them. CDR3 length: 13 amino acids.

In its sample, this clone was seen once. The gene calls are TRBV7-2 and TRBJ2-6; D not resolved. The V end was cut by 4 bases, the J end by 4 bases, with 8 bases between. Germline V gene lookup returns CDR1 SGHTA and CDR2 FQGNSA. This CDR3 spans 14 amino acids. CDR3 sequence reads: CASSSLGGANVLTF. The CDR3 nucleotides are TGTGCCAGCAGCTCCCTAGGGGGGGCCAACGTCCTGACTTTC.

The CDR3 DNA reads as TGTGCCTGGAGTGTACAAGGGCCTTATGGCTACACCTTC. Translation gives CAWSVQGPYGYTF. The chain is built from TRBV30 and TRBJ1-2; no clear D. V was trimmed by 0 bases and J by 5 bases, leaving 10 bases between them. CDR3 length equals 13 residues. CDR1 GTSNPN and CDR2 SVGIG come from the germline V gene (reference sequence).

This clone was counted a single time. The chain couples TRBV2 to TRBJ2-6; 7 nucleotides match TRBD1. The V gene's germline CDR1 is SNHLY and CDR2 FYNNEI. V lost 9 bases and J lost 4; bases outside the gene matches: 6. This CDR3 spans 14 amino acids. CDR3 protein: CASQTGPGANVLTF. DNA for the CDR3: TGTGCCAGTCAGACAGGGCCAGGGGCCAACGTCCTGACTTTC.

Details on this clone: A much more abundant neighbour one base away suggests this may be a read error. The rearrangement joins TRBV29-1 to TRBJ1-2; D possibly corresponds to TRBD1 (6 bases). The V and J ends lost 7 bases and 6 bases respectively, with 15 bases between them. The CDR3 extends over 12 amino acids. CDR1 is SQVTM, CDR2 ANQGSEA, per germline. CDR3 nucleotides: TGCAGCGGGGGGGCAGCCTCTAATGGCTACACCTTC. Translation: CSGGAASNGYTF.

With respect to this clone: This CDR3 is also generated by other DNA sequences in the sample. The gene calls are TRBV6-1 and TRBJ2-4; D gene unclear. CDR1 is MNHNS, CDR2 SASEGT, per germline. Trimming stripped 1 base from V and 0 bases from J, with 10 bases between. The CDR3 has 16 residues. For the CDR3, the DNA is TGTGCCAGCAGTGAAGAATGGGCGGAAGCCAAAAACATTCAGTACTTC. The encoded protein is CASSEEWAEAKNIQYF.

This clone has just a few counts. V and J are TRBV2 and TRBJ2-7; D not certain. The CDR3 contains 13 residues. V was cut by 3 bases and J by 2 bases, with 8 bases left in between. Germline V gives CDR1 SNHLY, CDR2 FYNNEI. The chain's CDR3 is CASSDFGTYEQYF. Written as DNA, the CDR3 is TGTGCCAGCAGTGACTTTGGGACCTACGAGCAGTACTTC. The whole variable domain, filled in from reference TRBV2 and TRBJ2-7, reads EPEVTQTPSHQVTQMGQEVILRCVPISNHLYFYWYRQILGQKVEFLVSFYNNEISEKSEIFDDQFSVERPDGSNFTLKIRSTKLEDSAMYFCASSDFGTYEQYFGPGTRLTVT.

CDR3 coding DNA: TGTGCCAGCAGTTACTCGCTGGGGGGAGAAACTGAAGCTTTCTTT. Translation gives CASSYSLGGETEAFF. The chain uses TRBV6-5 and TRBJ1-1; tentative D call: TRBD1 (5 bases). V was shortened by 0 bases and J by 5 bases, with 13 bases between the two germline ends. Germline V gives CDR1 MNHEY, CDR2 SVGAGI. The CDR3 covers 15 residues.

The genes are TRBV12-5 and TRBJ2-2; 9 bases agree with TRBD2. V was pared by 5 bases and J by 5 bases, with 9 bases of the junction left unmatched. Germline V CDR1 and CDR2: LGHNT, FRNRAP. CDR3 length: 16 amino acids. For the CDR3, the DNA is TGTGCTAGTGGTCCCCCCCGCGGGAGGGGGACCGGGGAGCTGTTTTTT. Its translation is CASGPPRGRGTGELFF.

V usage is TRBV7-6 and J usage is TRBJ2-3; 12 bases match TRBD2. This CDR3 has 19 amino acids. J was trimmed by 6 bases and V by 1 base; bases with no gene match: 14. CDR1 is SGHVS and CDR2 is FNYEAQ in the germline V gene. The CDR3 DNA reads TGTGCCAGCAGCTTAGATCCCCCTGGACTAGCGGGAAGAAGTGATACGCAGTATTTT. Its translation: CASSLDPPGLAGRSDTQYF.

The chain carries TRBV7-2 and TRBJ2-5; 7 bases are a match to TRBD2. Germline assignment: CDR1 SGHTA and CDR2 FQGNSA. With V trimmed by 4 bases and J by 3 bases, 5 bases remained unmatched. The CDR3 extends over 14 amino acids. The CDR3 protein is CASSSSGTKETQYF. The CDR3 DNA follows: TGTGCCAGCAGCTCGTCTGGGACTAAAGAGACCCAGTACTTC.